The rows below give T cell receptor beta chains drawn from one sample of a study of CD8 T cells in Susac syndrome. TCRdb re-analysed the immunoSEQ multiplex PCR reads in MiXCR, keeping a single row per CDR3 protein. The sample has approximately 77,000 distinct CDR3 sequences; under 95% are singletons. Sequencing used CD4+ T cells from PBMCs. These TCRs come from a human donor with Susac syndrome. The CDR3 runs from the conserved cysteine through the conserved F or W.

v_call,j_call,cdr3_aa
TRBV11-3,TRBJ1-1,CASSLGQGITEAFF
TRBV2,TRBJ1-6,CAGPGTAGFTLHF
TRBV18,TRBJ1-2,CASSRDRAFYTF
TRBV27,TRBJ2-6,CASSPYSGANVLTF
TRBV5-6,TRBJ2-5,CASTMVDQETQYF
TRBV13,TRBJ2-1,CASSLTGQGGGEQFF
TRBV9,TRBJ2-1,CASSSAGGRAYNEQFF
TRBV11-2,TRBJ2-2,CASSDRGTNTGELFF
TRBV6-5,TRBJ1-5,CASSGTRSNQPQHF
TRBV3-1,TRBJ2-7,CASSQVSGGTYEQYF
TRBV27,TRBJ2-1,CASSLSWGNEQFF
TRBV15,TRBJ2-5,CATSSRLGQETQYF
TRBV20-1,TRBJ1-1,CSARDSEGANTEVFF
TRBV29-1,TRBJ2-5,CSVRHSGRGETQYF
TRBV20-1,TRBJ2-1,CSAGGLAGFDNEQFF
TRBV18,TRBJ2-7,CASTTGTSEQYF
TRBV24-1,TRBJ2-2,CATSDKTGVTGELFF
TRBV2,TRBJ2-7,CASRNLAGSSYEQYF
TRBV6-2/TRBV6-3,TRBJ2-7,CASSQIMTSGTYEQYF
TRBV6-4,TRBJ2-2,CASKAQGANTGELFF
TRBV6-2/TRBV6-3,TRBJ1-5,CASSTHDRARPQHF
TRBV29-1,TRBJ1-2,CSVEPPVVHEEGHYGYTF
TRBV7-2,TRBJ2-3,CASSLGPTSTDTQYF
TRBV21-1,TRBJ2-6,CASSKGVTSSGANVLTF
TRBV28,TRBJ2-7,CASRYLAGWYF
TRBV2,TRBJ1-1,CASRGTGTGNTEAFF
TRBV19,TRBJ2-7,CASMTDNSYEQYF
TRBV19,TRBJ2-2,CASRLGGLDTGELFF
TRBV3-1,TRBJ1-5,CASSGPTANGGYQPQHF
TRBV7-8,TRBJ1-3,CASSLVGTSGNTIYF
TRBV13,TRBJ2-7,CASSLSPYEQYF
TRBV4-3,TRBJ1-4,CASSQDSGGTNEKLFF
TRBV3-1,TRBJ1-2,CASSPLLTGWGYTF
TRBV18,TRBJ2-3,CASSPPEGASTDTQYF
TRBV24-1,TRBJ2-1,CATSDSRGGNEQFF